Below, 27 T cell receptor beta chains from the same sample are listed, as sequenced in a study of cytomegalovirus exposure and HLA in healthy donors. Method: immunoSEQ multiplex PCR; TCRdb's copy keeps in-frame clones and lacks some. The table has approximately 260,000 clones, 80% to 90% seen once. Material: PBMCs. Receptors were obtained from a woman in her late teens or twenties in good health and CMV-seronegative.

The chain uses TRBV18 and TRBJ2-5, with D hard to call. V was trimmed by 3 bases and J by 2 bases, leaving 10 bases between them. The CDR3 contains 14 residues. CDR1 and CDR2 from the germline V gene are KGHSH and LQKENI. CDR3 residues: CASSPPAAQETQYF. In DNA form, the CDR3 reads TGTGCCAGCTCACCGCCCGCGGCTCAAGAGACCCAGTACTTC.

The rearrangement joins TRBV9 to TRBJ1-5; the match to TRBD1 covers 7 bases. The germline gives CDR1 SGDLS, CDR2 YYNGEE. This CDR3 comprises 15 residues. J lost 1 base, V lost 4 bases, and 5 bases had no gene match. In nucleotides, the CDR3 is TGTGCCAGCAGCCGCGGGACAGAAAGCAATCAGCCCCAGCATTTT. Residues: CASSRGTESNQPQHF.

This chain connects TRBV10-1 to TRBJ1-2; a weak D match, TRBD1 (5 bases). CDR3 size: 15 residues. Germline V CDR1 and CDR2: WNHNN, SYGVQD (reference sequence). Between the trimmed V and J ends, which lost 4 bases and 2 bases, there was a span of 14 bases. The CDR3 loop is CASSVDSSNNYGYTF. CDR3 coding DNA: TGCGCCAGCAGTGTTGACAGCTCAAACAACTATGGCTACACCTTC.

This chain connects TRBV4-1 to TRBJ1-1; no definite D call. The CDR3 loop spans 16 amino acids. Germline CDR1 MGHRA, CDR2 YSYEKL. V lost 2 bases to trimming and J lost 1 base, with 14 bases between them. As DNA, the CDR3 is TGCGCCAGCAGCCAACGGTCCGCCTTAGAGAACACTGAAGCTTTCTTT. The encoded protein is CASSQRSALENTEAFF.

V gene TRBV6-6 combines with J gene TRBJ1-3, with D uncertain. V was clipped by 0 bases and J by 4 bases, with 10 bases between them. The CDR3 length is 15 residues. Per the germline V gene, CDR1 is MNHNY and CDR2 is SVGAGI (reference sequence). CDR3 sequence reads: CASSYSSATGNTIYF. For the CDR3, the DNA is TGTGCCAGCAGTTACTCCTCCGCCACAGGAAACACCATATATTTT.

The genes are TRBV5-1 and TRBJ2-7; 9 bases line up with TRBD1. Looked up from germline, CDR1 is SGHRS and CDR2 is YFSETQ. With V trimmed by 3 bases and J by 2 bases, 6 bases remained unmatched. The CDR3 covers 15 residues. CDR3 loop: CASSSGTGGPYEQYF. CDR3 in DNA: TGCGCCAGCAGCTCGGGTACAGGGGGCCCCTACGAGCAGTACTTC. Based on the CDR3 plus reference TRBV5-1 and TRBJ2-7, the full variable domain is KAGVTQTPRYLIKTRGQQVTLSCSPISGHRSVSWYQQTPGQGLQFLFEYFSETQRNKGNFPGRFSGRQFSNSRSEMNVSTLELGDSALYLCASSSGTGGPYEQYFGPGTRLTVT.

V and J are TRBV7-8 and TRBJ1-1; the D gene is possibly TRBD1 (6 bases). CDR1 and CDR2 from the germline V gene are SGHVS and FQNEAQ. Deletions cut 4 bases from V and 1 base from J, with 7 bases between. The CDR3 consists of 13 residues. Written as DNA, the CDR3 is TGTGCCAGCAGCTGGACAGAGAACACTGAAGCTTTCTTT. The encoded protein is CASSWTENTEAFF.

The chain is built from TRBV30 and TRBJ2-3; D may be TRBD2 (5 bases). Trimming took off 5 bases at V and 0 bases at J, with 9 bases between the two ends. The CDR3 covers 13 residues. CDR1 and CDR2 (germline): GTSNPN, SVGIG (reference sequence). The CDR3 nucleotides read TGTGCCTGGTTAAAGCGGAGCACAGATACGCAGTATTTT. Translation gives CAWLKRSTDTQYF.

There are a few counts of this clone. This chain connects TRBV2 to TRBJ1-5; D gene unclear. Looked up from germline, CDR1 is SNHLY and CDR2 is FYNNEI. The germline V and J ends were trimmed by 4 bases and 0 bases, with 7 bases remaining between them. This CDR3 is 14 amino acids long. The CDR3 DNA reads TGTGCCAGCAGTGGGGCCCATAGCAATCAGCCCCAGCATTTT. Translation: CASSGAHSNQPQHF.

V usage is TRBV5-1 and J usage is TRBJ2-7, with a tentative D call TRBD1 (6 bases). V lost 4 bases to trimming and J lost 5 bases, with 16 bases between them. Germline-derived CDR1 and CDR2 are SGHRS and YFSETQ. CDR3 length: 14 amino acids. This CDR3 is CASSPLQGFDEQYF. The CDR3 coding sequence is TGCGCCAGCAGCCCCCTACAGGGTTTCGACGAGCAGTACTTC.

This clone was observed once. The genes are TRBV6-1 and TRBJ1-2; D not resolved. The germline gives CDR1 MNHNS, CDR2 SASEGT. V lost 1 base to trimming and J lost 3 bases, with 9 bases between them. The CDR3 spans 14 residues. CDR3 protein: CASSEGEVDYGYTF. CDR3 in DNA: TGTGCCAGCAGTGAAGGGGAGGTTGACTATGGCTACACCTTC.

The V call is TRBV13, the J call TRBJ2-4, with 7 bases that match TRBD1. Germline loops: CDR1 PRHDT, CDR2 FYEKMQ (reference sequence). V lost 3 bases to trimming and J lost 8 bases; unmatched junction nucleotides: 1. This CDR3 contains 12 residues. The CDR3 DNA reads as TGTGCCAGCAGCTTTGGACAGGACATTCAGTACTTC. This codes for CASSFGQDIQYF.

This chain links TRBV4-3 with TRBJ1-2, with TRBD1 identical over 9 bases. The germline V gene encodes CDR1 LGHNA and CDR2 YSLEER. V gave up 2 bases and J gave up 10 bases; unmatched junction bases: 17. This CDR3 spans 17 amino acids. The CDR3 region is CASSQRRLGDRDHLYTF. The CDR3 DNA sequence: TGCGCCAGCAGCCAAAGGAGGTTGGGGGACAGGGACCATCTCTACACCTTC.

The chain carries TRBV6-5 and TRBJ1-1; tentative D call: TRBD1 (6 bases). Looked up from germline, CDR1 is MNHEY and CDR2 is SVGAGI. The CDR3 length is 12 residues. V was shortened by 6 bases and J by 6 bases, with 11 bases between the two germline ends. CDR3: CASSPDRSEAFF. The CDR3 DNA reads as TGTGCCAGCAGCCCTGACAGGTCTGAAGCTTTCTTT.

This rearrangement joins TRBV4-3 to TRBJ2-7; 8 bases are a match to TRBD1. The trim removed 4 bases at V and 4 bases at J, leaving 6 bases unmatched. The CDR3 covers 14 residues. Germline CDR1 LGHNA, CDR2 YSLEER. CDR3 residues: CASSPDRVGYEQYF. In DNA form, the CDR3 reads TGCGCCAGCAGCCCGGACAGGGTTGGGTACGAGCAGTACTTC.

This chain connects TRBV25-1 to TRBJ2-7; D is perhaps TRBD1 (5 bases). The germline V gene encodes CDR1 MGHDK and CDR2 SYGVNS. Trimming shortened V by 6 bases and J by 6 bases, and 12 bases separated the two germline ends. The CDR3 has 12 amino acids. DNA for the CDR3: TGTGCCAGCAGCTTCACAGGTCGCGAGCAGTACTTC. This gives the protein CASSFTGREQYF.

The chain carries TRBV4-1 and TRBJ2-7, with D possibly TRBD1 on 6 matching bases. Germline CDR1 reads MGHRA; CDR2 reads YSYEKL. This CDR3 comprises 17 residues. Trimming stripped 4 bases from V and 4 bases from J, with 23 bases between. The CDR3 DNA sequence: TGCGCCAGCAGCCTTCAAGGGGGTGATGGGGCGGCGTACGAGCAGTACTTC. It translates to CASSLQGGDGAAYEQYF.

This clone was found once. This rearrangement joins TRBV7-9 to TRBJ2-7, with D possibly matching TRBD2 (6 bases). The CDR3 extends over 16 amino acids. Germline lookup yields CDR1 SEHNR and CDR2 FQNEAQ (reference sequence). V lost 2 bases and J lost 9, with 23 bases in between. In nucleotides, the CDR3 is TGTGCCAGCAGCTTATCAGGCGGCCCCAGCTCCGGGGGGCAGTACTTC. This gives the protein CASSLSGGPSSGGQYF.

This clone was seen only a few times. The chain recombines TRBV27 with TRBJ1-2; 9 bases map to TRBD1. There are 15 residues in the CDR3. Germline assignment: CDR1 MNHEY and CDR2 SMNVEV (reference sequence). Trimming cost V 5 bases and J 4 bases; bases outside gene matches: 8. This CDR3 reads CASSHRDRDLYGYTF. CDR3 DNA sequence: TGTGCCAGCAGTCACCGGGACAGGGATCTCTATGGCTACACCTTC.

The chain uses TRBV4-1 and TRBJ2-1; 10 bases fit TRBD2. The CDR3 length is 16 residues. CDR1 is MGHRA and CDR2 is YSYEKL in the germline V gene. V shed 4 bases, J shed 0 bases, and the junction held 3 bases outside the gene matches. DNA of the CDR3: TGCGCCAGCAGCCCGACTAGCGGGCCCTCCTACAATGAGCAGTTCTTC. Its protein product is CASSPTSGPSYNEQFF.

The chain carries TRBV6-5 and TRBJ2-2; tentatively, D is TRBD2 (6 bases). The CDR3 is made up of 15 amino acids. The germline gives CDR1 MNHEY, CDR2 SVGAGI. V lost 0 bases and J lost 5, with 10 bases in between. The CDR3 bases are TGTGCCAGCAGTTACTCGACTAGGGCTACCGGGGAGCTGTTTTTT. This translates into CASSYSTRATGELFF.

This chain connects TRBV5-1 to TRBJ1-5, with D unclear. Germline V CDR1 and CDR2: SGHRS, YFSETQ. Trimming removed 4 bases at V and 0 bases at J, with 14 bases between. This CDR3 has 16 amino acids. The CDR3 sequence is CASSPGGLISNQPQHF. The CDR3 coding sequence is TGCGCCAGCAGCCCGGGAGGGCTGATTAGCAATCAGCCCCAGCATTTT.

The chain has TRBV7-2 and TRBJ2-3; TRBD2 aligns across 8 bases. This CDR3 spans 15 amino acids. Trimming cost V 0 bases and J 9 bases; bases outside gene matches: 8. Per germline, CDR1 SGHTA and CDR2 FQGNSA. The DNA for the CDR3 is TGTGCCAGCAGCTTAGCGCGCAGCGGGGGAAGGACGCAGTATTTT. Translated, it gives CASSLARSGGRTQYF.

The CDR3 nucleotides are TGCGCCAGCAGCTTGGTAGGCGGGACCGCCTACAATGAGCAGTTCTTC. It encodes CASSLVGGTAYNEQFF. The rearrangement uses TRBV5-1 and TRBJ2-1, with a weak D call TRBD2 (6 bases). The CDR3 is 16 amino acids. Germline V gene lookup returns CDR1 SGHRS and CDR2 YFSETQ. V was cut by 0 bases and J by 2 bases, with 12 bases left in between.

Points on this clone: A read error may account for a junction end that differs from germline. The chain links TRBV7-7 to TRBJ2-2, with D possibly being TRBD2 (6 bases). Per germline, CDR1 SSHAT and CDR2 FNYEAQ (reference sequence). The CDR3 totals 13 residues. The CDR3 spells CASSRSGTGELFF. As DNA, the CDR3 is TGTGCTAGCAGCCGAAGCGGGACCGGGGAGCTGTTTTTT. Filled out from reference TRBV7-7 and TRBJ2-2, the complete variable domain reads GAGVSQSPRYKVTKRGQDVTLRCDPISSHATLYWYQQALGQGPEFLTYFNYEAQPDKSGLPSDRFSAERPEGSISTLTIQRTEQRDSAMYRCASSRSGTGELFFGEGSRLTVL.

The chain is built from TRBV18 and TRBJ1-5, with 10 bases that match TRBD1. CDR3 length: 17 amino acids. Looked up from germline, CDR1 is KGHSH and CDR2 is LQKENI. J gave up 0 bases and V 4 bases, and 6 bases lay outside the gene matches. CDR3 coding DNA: TGTGCCAGCTCACAGGAGAGGACAGGGGGTAGCAATCAGCCCCAGCATTTT. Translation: CASSQERTGGSNQPQHF. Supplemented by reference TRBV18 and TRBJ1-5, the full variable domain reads NAGVMQNPRHLVRRRGQEARLRCSPMKGHSHVYWYRQLPEEGLKFMVYLQKENIIDESGMPKERFSAEFPKEGPSILRIQQVVRGDSAAYFCASSQERTGGSNQPQHFGDGTRLSIL.

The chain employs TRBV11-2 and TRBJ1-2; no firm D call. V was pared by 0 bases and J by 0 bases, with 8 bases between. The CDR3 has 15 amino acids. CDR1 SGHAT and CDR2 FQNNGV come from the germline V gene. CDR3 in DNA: TGTGCCAGCAGCTTAGATCGTCAGGCTAACTATGGCTACACCTTC. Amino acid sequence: CASSLDRQANYGYTF.